The present T cell receptor (beta chain) was sequenced within a study of OX40 agonist ivuxolimab in advanced cancers. Looking at the study overall: Head and neck, renal cell, melanoma or hepatocellular carcinoma were the cancers that dose-escalation patients had.

Assay: immunoSEQ multiplex PCR; the TCRdb copy retains only in-frame clones and omits some. Of about 50,000 clones in the sample, approximately 86% are singletons; the top ten hold about 11%. Germline V gene data show CDR1 as SEHNR and CDR2 as FQNEAQ (reference sequence). This CDR3 comprises 14 residues. Between the trimmed V and J ends, which lost 4 bases and 3 bases, there was a span of 13 bases. Study findings and constraints: What antigens the expanded peripheral T cells recognized was never established.

On this clone itself: What it recognizes is unknown.

Sequenced material: CD4+ or CD8+ T cells sorted from blood, taken in a trial of the OX40 agonist ivuxolimab. The chain employs TRBV7-9 and TRBJ2-7; D tentatively fits TRBD1 or TRBD2 (5 bases each). The source is an adult with an advanced solid tumor such as melanoma, head and neck, liver or kidney cancer. The chain's CDR3 is CASSSSGRLYEQYF. DNA for the CDR3: TGTGCCAGCAGCTCCTCGGGACGGCTCTACGAGCAGTACTTC. Using reference TRBV7-9 and TRBJ2-7 for the parts outside the CDR3, the full variable domain is DTGVSQNPRHKITKRGQNVTFRCDPISEHNRLYWYRQTLGQGPEFLTYFQNEAQLEKSRLLSDRFSAERPKGSFSTLEIQRTEQGDSAMYLCASSSSGRLYEQYFGPGTRLTVT.